The 8 T cell receptor beta chains below all came from one sample that was sequenced in a study of CD8+ T cells in alopecia areata. Sequencing templates came from extracted RNA that was reverse transcribed into cDNA. Profiled with immunoSEQ multiplex PCR; TCRdb holds only in-frame clones, not every one. This sample yields about 150,000 clones, of which 45% to 60% are seen a single time; roughly a fifth belongs to the top ten. The sequences come from CD8+ T cells sorted from blood, collected at week 0. These receptors originate from a human donor with alopecia areata.

V and J are TRBV15 and TRBJ2-1, with D maybe TRBD2 (6 bases). The CDR3 runs to 14 residues. Looked up from germline, CDR1 is LNHNV and CDR2 is YYDKDF (reference sequence). V was clipped by 5 bases and J by 8 bases, with 16 bases between them. The CDR3 coding sequence is TGTGCCACCAGCCTCCGGGGAGGATTCGATGAGCAGTTCTTC. Translation: CATSLRGGFDEQFF.

The genes are TRBV19 and TRBJ2-7, with D uncertain. V lost 1 base and J 2 bases, leaving 3 bases between the germline ends. The CDR3 covers 12 residues. Germline values: CDR1 LNHDA, CDR2 SQIVND (reference sequence). The DNA of the CDR3 is TGTGCCAGTAGTATAGGGCCCTACGAGCAGTACTTC. Translation gives CASSIGPYEQYF.

A remark on this clone: Other nucleotide sequences in the sample specify the same CDR3. This sequence joins TRBV6-5 and TRBJ1-1; D is unclear. V shed 0 bases and J shed 0 bases, with 2 bases lying between them. The CDR3 is made up of 13 amino acids. Germline V gene lookup returns CDR1 MNHEY and CDR2 SVGAGI. The CDR3 DNA sequence: TGTGCCAGCAGTTACTCTTTGAACACTGAAGCTTTCTTT. This translates into CASSYSLNTEAFF.

The CDR3 region is CAWSVGTSSNEQFF. The DNA for the CDR3 is TGTGCCTGGAGTGTAGGGACTAGCAGCAATGAGCAGTTCTTC. This sequence joins TRBV30 and TRBJ2-1; 9 positions agree with TRBD2. This CDR3 has 14 residues. The germline V gene encodes CDR1 GTSNPN and CDR2 SVGIG (reference sequence). Unmatched junction bases numbered 3, after V lost 0 bases and J lost 6 bases. Using reference TRBV30 and TRBJ2-1 for the parts outside the CDR3, the full variable domain is SQTIHQWPATLVQPVGSPLSLECTVEGTSNPNLYWYRQAAGRGLQLLFYSVGIGQISSEVPQNLSASRPQDRQFILSSKKLLLSDSGFYLCAWSVGTSSNEQFFGPGTRLTVL.

Only a few counts were recorded for this clone. The chain is built from TRBV5-1 and TRBJ2-3; the D is unclear. The CDR3 loop spans 16 amino acids. The ends were cut back, 2 bases at V and 0 bases at J, with 13 bases in the middle. Looked up from germline, CDR1 is SGHRS and CDR2 is YFSETQ. CDR3 in amino acids: CASSFPRDLSTDTQYF. In DNA form, the CDR3 reads TGCGCCAGCAGCTTCCCCCGAGACCTTAGCACAGATACGCAGTATTTT.

The chain has TRBV2 and TRBJ2-3; TRBD2 is a possible D gene (6 bases). Germline V gene sequence: CDR1 SNHLY, CDR2 FYNNEI. The CDR3 is 15 residues long. The V and J ends lost 8 bases and 3 bases respectively, with 18 bases between them. The CDR3 DNA is TGTGCCAGCCTAACGGGACTTACCCAAACAGATACGCAGTATTTT. Protein product: CASLTGLTQTDTQYF.

Note on this clone: Other DNA variants within this sample encode the same CDR3. This chain connects TRBV9 to TRBJ1-1; unclear D gene. V lost 2 bases to trimming and J lost 1 base, with 9 bases between them. Germline loops: CDR1 SGDLS, CDR2 YYNGEE. This CDR3 is built from 14 residues. CDR3 sequence: CASSVMDGNTEAFF. The CDR3 DNA follows: TGTGCCAGCAGCGTGATGGACGGGAACACTGAAGCTTTCTTT.

This chain uses TRBV4-1 with TRBJ1-5, with D possibly TRBD1 on 5 matching bases. Germline V CDR1 and CDR2: MGHRA, YSYEKL. V was cut by 0 bases and J by 3 bases, with 15 bases left in between. The CDR3 length is 17 residues. For the CDR3, the DNA is TGCGCCAGCAGCCAAGACGGCGGGGCGATCCCCAATCAGCCCCAGCATTTT. It is translated as CASSQDGGAIPNQPQHF.